The sequence of this T cell receptor (beta chain) was determined in a study of blood T cells in healthy people across ages (dated by TCRdb to between 2015 and 2016). Looking at the study overall: Template switching captured roughly one uniquely barcoded TCR beta cDNA molecule per two T cells in model experiments. To track age-related changes in TCR beta repertoire diversity, the study relied on deep sequencing normalized with unique cDNA molecular identifiers. Four age groups were formed from the donors: young (average roughly 15 years), middle-aged (approximately 40), aged (roughly 58) and long-lived (approximately 80). Donors of different ages were randomly distributed across sequencing lanes to avoid experimental bias. Two additional independent replicas of 1 million unique cDNA reads from the same blood draw were analyzed for two donors (one aged 18 to 30 and one aged 80 or older).

The study at large found these results: Because the CMV infection status of the donors was unknown, age-related changes in expanded clonotypes may potentially have been confounded. As age increased, observed TCR beta diversity per million T cells dropped in a roughly linear way, and a significant reduction was already evident by age approximately 40. Estimates of total diversity based on one million sequenced T cells were regarded as lower bounds and as underestimates. The percentage of naive T cells measured by flow cytometry correlated strongly with observed TCR beta diversity. Since profiling was done on bulk unsorted PBMCs, naive and antigen-experienced compartments could not be conclusively compared. Compared with the aged group, more naive CD4+ T cells, fewer expanded clones and increased TCR diversity were shown by the long-lived group, suggesting age selection.

V ends up 3 bases short and J 11 bases short, with an unmatched junction base count of 5. The CDR3 runs 12 amino acids, cysteine and phenylalanine included. Only the CDR3 part of the read is kept: 36 bases, read in frame from the first base. Systemically healthy Caucasian individuals from Russia, over 30 in total and aged about 6 to 90 years, were included as donors. Each donor gave about 10 milliliters of peripheral blood, drawn into EDTA-treated Vacutainer tubes. Ficoll-Paque density-gradient centrifugation was used to isolate PBMCs, with at least 6.5 million per sample. Total RNA was extracted from PBMCs with Trizol reagent, with at least 6 micrograms obtained per sample. For every donor, flow cytometry on a PBMC aliquot measured the percentage of naive CD45RAhigh/CD27high T cells. The method behind the library was 5' RACE. Sequenced using an Illumina HiSeq 2500. A second PCR of roughly 7 to 12 cycles was run with a J-beta primer mix and a sample-barcoded 5' primer. Each TCR beta cDNA molecule received a unique molecular identifier from a template-switch 5' adaptor carrying 12 random nucleotides. At least 3 million CDR3-containing paired-end reads were obtained from each sample. First-strand cDNA synthesis was performed from all RNA using the Mint cDNA synthesis kit, with priming by a TRBC-specific oligonucleotide. Following uracil-DNA glycosylase treatment, all cDNA underwent a first 18-cycle PCR with the universal primers M1SS and BC2_uni_R. In the source study's methods: Each sample was normalized by randomly selecting 1 million high-quality reads, each carrying a distinct molecular identifier. Instead of being binned into consensus sequences, reads with shared molecular identifiers were discarded. CDR3 identification, clonotype clustering and error correction used MiTCR with a Q25 quality threshold and the strictest error-elimination algorithm. A nonparametric unseen species model with Euler transformation was used to estimate lower-bound total TCR beta diversity. The public sequencing data were trimmed at Q25 with fastp and processed into clonotypes with MiXCR by TCRdb, which kept only in-frame beta chains. Under each unique CDR3 protein, matching rows form one entry showing the most common genes and DNA. Clone size and V and J calls follow TCRdb, not the original study. This sample gives 800,000 to 900,000 distinct CDR3 sequences in total; 62% of them show up just once. Of the sample, 28% falls within the top ten clones.

Concerning this clonotype: The specificity of this receptor is unknown. The sample holds no much larger clone one base away, and base qualities are not on file.

The rearrangement combines TRBV12-3 or TRBV12-4 with TRBJ1-1; 8 bases in between match TRBD1. Sequences were obtained from blood. The receptor was isolated from a man aged 25 to 40 in good health. The CDR3 corresponds to CASSFSTGGAFF. The DNA reads TGTGCCAGCAGTTTTAGTACAGGGGGGGCTTTCTTT.